The entry below gives a single T cell receptor beta chain sequence along with its context. This clonotype was detected ten times or more. Its recognized antigen is unknown. Base qualities are missing; no much larger clone stands one base away. Libraries were constructed by PCR. Reads for this sample came from an Illumina HiSeq 4000. Preparation of bulk TCR libraries followed a previously described approach, with the TCR primers listed in Table S5. Total RNA was purified with the Qiagen AllPrep DNA/RNA kit. Reads from multiple sequencing runs of the same library were pooled before analysis. As for the original processing: Reads were retained only if an exact TCR constant sequence was present, and the retained reads were trimmed to 150 nt and grouped according to their 12-nt molecular barcodes. Reads inside each barcode group were sub-clustered using a 15% Levenshtein threshold, and a quality-weighted consensus sequence was constructed for each RNA molecule. Non-functional sequences were filtered out, along with any lower-count sequence sitting one edit away from another sequence. Barcode sub-clusters with fewer than 20% of the maximum read count were removed, based on fitting two negative binomial distributions. The public reads were reanalyzed by TCRdb: fastp trimming at Q25, MiXCR alignment, in-frame beta chains only. Rows are unified per CDR3 protein, each entry keeping the most common DNA and genes. In this record, the V and J calls reflect TCRdb's handling and not the investigators' own analysis. This sample is represented by 60,000 to 75,000 distinct CDR3 sequences; about 20% of them were singletons. Of the sample, about 1.3% falls within the top ten clones.

The data were obtained in a study of molecular identifiers for immune sequencing clone quantification (dated by TCRdb to 2017 to 2018). Regarding the research as a whole: For a replicate experiment, RNA from roughly 18,000 or 92,000 naive CD8 T cells was divided into five aliquots, and four of the five aliquots were sequenced. This methods study used CD8 T cells to benchmark TCR RNA copy counting and molecular-identifier clustering-based TCR repertoire sequencing (MIDCIRS).

Naive CD8 T cell libraries were made from approximately 22,000 to 940,000 sorted cells using 10%, 30% or 50% of purified RNA. On a BD FACSAria II, naive CD8 T cells were FACS-sorted as CD8+CD4-CCR7+CD45RA+ and collected into RLT Plus buffer. Roughly nine TCR copies' worth of Jurkat RNA were spiked into roughly 17,000-1,100,000 naive CD8 T cell samples to test detection sensitivity. CD8 T cells were enriched with RosetteSep CD8+ T Cell Enrichment Cocktail and Ficoll-Paque, followed by ACK red cell lysis. Trimming costs V 5 bases and J 0 bases, and their ends lie 8 bases apart. Via the germline V gene (reference sequence), CDR1 is MNHEY and CDR2 SMNVEV. From the cysteine up to the phenylalanine, the CDR3 has a length of 14 residues. Only the CDR3 DNA is retained, 42 bases long and in frame from the first base. General study outcomes and caveats: Modeling estimated around 3 recovered TCR RNA copies per cell, compared with about 10 by digital PCR, which implies about 30% capture efficiency. Highly expanded clone sizes could be underestimated because identical TCR molecules may share a barcode. In CMV-specific effector cells, over 99% of molecules were held by clones above 20 RNA copies, whereas under 1% of molecules were held by such clones in naive cells. Naive libraries contained spiked-in Jurkat TCR RNA (roughly ten copies' worth), which is not part of the donor repertoire. A single cell's worth of spiked-in Jurkat TCR RNA was reported detectable even among one million naive CD8 T cells. Without barcode sub-clustering, chimeric consensus sequences inflated TCR diversity; chimeras reached as high as 47%.

The specimen sequenced was naive CD8+ T cells from blood, with Jurkat cell RNA spiked in. The label giving this sample's cell subset or site can be read as: FACS-sorted CD8+CD4-CCR7+CD45RA+ naive T cells. Recombination joined TRBV27 with TRBJ1-5; the D gene cannot be named for sure. This sequence originates from a human donor in good health. Some libraries in this study had Jurkat cell RNA spiked in. The CDR3 reads as follows: CASSAYYSNQPQHF. In nucleotides, the sequence is TGTGCCAGCAGTGCATACTATAGCAATCAGCCCCAGCATTTT.